The entry that follows covers one T cell receptor beta chain sequence. This clone has more than one count but fewer than ten. The specificity of this receptor is unknown. No qualities accompany the bases; no much larger clone lies one base away. Samples from volunteer blood donors who had recovered from COVID-19 were contributed by a second Seattle source. Whole blood was collected in K2EDTA tubes by collaborating institutions according to the institutions' own protocols. For TCRbeta analysis, collaborator samples were shipped as frozen whole blood, as isolated PBMCs, or as DNA extracted from either sample type. The data stem from a study of blood T cell repertoires in COVID-19 (dated by TCRdb to 2020 to 2022). Broadly, across the study: Samples from collaborators originated in the United States, Italy and Spain and spanned both the acute and convalescent phases of COVID-19. The prospective study material was composed of cDNA or gDNA derived from T cells, B-cell-depleted T cells, or PBMCs. Deeply sampled blood TCRbeta repertoires from subjects exposed to, actively infected with, or recovered from COVID-19 were included in the dataset. The repertoires were released in a freely available public database meant as a resource for research on the immune response to SARS-CoV-2. Samples were obtained from the ongoing ImmuneRACE study (first 160 participants) and from over 1,000 subjects provided by 6 global collaborators. A de-identified subject ID, COVID-19 status, age in years and sex were almost always included in the sample metadata. Where HLA class I and class II types were available, the types were taken from metadata supplied by the sample provider, not from assay-based typing. Points the paper makes about the study in general: The quantity of clinical and demographic metadata differed by source and by participant and was supplied without curation.

TCRbeta CDR3 regions were amplified from genomic DNA by means of the immunoSEQ Assay, a bias-controlled multiplex PCR. On the study's bioinformatics: Within the assay, amplification of reference gene primers was used to estimate how many nucleated cells each sample contained. Sequence reads were collapsed and filtered to measure the absolute abundance of every unique TCRbeta CDR3 rearrangement. For each sample, productive Simpson clonality was calculated as the square root of Simpson's diversity index across productive rearrangements. This immuneACCESS table, as held by TCRdb, lists in-frame sequences with V and J called but not all clones. Of the missing ones, under half trace to an unresolved V gene in checked studies; the others have no known cause. V, J and clone size derive from that table, while D and trimming were established from the DNA sequence. The sample table holds about 200,000 clones, of which 88% were seen once. The ten largest account for approximately 5.6% of the sample.

Cut back by 0 bases and 0 bases, the V and J ends lie 12 bases apart. CDR1 is given as LNHDA and CDR2 as SQIVND, both from the germline V gene (reference sequence). From the cysteine through the phenylalanine, the CDR3 covers 17 amino acids. Only CDR3 DNA remains: 51 bases, in frame from the first base. The receptor chain draws on TRBV19 and TRBJ2-1; matching of 5 bases hints at TRBD2 as the D gene. The receptor comes from a woman aged 40-49 years who had recovered from COVID-19. What was sequenced was peripheral blood. Read as DNA, the sequence is TGTGCCAGTAGTATAGAAGGGCGCGAGGGCTCCTACAATGAGCAGTTCTTC. The encoded protein is CASSIEGREGSYNEQFF.